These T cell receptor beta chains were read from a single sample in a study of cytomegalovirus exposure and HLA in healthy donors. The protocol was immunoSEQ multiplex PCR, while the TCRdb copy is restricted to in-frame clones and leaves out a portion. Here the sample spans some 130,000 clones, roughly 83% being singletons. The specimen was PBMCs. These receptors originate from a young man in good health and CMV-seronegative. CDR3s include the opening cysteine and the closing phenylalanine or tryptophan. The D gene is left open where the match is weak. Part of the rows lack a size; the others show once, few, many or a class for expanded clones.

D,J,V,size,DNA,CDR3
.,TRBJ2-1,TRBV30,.,TGTGCCTGGGGGGCGGGGTACAATGAGCAGTTCTTC,CAWGAGYNEQFF
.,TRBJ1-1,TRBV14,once,TGTGCCAGCAGCCAATATAGGATCCCGGGCGGGATGAACACTGAAGCTTTCTTT,CASSQYRIPGGMNTEAFF
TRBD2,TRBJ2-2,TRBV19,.,TGTGCCAGTACTCGGGCGGGAGGGAACACCGGGGAGCTGTTTTTT,CASTRAGGNTGELFF
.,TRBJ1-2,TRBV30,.,TGTGCCTGCACCCGCGGGACGAAAACGGGCTATGGCTACACCTTC,CACTRGTKTGYGYTF
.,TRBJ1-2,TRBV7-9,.,TGTGCCAGCAGCTTTTTCCCCCAGGGGCCGGGGGGCTACACCTTC,CASSFFPQGPGGYTF
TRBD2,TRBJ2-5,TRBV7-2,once,TGTGCCAGCAGCTTAGGGGGACTATTTCAAGAGACCCAGTACTTC,CASSLGGLFQETQYF
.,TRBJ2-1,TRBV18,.,TGTGCCAGCTCACCTCGAGAAAACAATGAGCAGTTCTTC,CASSPRENNEQFF
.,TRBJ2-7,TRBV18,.,TGTGCCAGCTCACCAAGCCCCTCGATGGAGCAGTACTTC,CASSPSPSMEQYF
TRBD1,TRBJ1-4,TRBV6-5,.,TGTGCCAGCCGGACAGGGGGCTTTGTTTTTGAAAAACTGTTTTTT,CASRTGGFVFEKLFF
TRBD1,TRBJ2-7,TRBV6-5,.,TGTGCCAGCAGTTACGATATGGGGGACAGGAGCTACGAGCAGTACTTC,CASSYDMGDRSYEQYF
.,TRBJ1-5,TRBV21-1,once,TGTGCCAGCAGCTCCGGTAGGACAGGGACGGTTCTCGACAATCAGCCCCAGCATTTT,CASSSGRTGTVLDNQPQHF
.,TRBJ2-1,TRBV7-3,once,TGTGCCAGCAGCCTAATTTTGGGAGGCCATGAGCAGTTCTTC,CASSLILGGHEQFF
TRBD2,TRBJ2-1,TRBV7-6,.,TGTGCCAGCAGCTTAGTTTACGGCGGCGGGGGTTACAATGAGCAGTTCTTC,CASSLVYGGGGYNEQFF
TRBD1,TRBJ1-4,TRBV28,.,TGTGCCAGCAGTTTATTGACAGGGGGTAATGAAAAACTGTTTTTT,CASSLLTGGNEKLFF
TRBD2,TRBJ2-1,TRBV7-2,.,TGTGCCAGCAGCTTAACTAGCGGTACGTCCGGTGAGCAGTTCTTC,CASSLTSGTSGEQFF
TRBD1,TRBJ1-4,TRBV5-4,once,TGTGCCAGCAGCTCCTACAGGGGGGATAATGAAAAACTGTTTTTT,CASSSYRGDNEKLFF
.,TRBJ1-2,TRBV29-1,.,TGCAGCGACCTGGGCGGGGCCCCTAACTATGGCTACACCTTC,CSDLGGAPNYGYTF
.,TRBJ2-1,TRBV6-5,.,TGTGCCAGCCACAGGGCCCCCTACAATGAGCAGTTCTTC,CASHRAPYNEQFF
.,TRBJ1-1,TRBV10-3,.,TGTGCCATCGACGGGGGTTCACAGAGTACTGAAGCTTTCTTT,CAIDGGSQSTEAFF
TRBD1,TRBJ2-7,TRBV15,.,TGTGCCACCAGCAGACCCTCAGGGACAGGGGAATACGAGCAGTACTTC,CATSRPSGTGEYEQYF
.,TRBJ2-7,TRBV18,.,TGTGCCAGCTCACCGGACTTCACCTACGAGCAGTACTTC,CASSPDFTYEQYF
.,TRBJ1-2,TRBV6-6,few,TGTGCCAGCAGCGACAGTCTCGAGGATGGCTACACCTTC,CASSDSLEDGYTF
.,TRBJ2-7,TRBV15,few,TGTGCCACCAGCAGTCCCGTCCACGAGCAGTACTTC,CATSSPVHEQYF
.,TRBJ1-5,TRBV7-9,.,TGTGCCAGCAGTCAGGGGAGTCAGCCCCAGCATTTT,CASSQGSQPQHF
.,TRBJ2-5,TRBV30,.,TGTGCCTGGAGTCTGGGCGAGACCCAGTACTTC,CAWSLGETQYF
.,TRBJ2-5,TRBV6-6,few,TGTGCCAGCAGTACCGCGGAGACCCAGTACTTC,CASSTAETQYF
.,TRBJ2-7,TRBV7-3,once,TGTGCCAGCAGCTTAACGGGGACAACGAGCTCCTACGAGCAGTACTTC,CASSLTGTTSSYEQYF
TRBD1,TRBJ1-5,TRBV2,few,TGTGCCAGCATTGGGACAGGGCAGGGGTTGGAGCCCCAGCATTTT,CASIGTGQGLEPQHF